Sequencing of this T cell receptor (beta chain) was carried out in a study of cytomegalovirus exposure and HLA in healthy donors (dated by TCRdb to 2016 to 2017). About the investigation overall: An earlier analysis of some 600 of the donors reported 276 Gb of sequence data and 95 million to 120 million unique TCR beta sequences obtained from about 170 million T cells. An early release that covered roughly 600 HLA-typed donors contained around 300 gigabases of sequencing data and about 84 million unique TCR sequences. Among the roughly 430 genotyped donors, around 81% belonged to the genetic ancestry cluster associated with self-reported Caucasian donors. The study aimed to test whether signatures of past pathogen exposure could be identified by cataloging public T cell receptors. Using immunosequencing, the study profiled T cell repertoires from about 610 subjects and related those repertoires to cytomegalovirus serostatus. In addition to the first cohort of around 670 subjects, a separate validation cohort of approximately 130 different subjects was used. To predict cytomegalovirus infection status, the study combined high-throughput TCR immunosequencing, statistical association of individual TCRs with disease status, and machine learning. A later analysis re-examined previously published TCR beta repertoires from just over 650 donors and added high-resolution HLA genotyping to investigate patterns of TCR occurrence. In the later analysis, no new phenotypic data were used to find candidate immune exposures; instead, reliance was placed on TCR beta sequences and their occurrence across donors. To decide whether each TCR beta V gene segment behaved as functional or pseudogenic, an earlier analysis of approximately 590 of the donors relied on high-throughput TCR beta sequencing. Donor age, sex, ethnicity and CMV serostatus were compiled together with the repertoire data. A later genetic analysis used genome-wide SNP genotypes for about three fifths of the 666 donors, treating that subset as a discovery cohort. Every repertoire in the discovery cohort had been generated on one and the same sequencing platform. HLA typing included class I and class II loci at four-digit resolution. Typing coverage differed by locus: A, B, C, DRB1 and DQB1 were typed in roughly 629-630 donors, DQA1 in roughly 510, DPA1 in approximately 610, and DPB1 in just under 480. A handful of DR-DQ haplotypes were handled as single units for association and clustering because linkage in the cohort was strong. Across approximately 400 genotyped donors of the cohort, an average of about 240,000 unique TCR beta nucleotide sequences per donor were sequenced, and roughly 18% of those sequences were non-productive.

This clone was found a few times. There is no known antigen for this receptor. Nothing much larger sits one base from this clone, and base qualities are not available. The paper's findings and limits, for the study overall: Sequencing depth was assumed to be roughly uniform across donors in the presence/absence analyses, though that assumption may not hold. Most TCR sequences were seen in very few donors, while some public TCRs were found in many individuals. When HLA alleles, especially DR and DQ, strongly co-occurred, TCR associations were difficult to assign to individual alleles. Because the 87-base-pair reads could not distinguish some IMGT-functional V segments, including TRBV6-2 and TRBV6-3, those segments were excluded. A group of highly shared sequence variants was considered likely to be a technical artifact of the sequencing pipeline. A further reported finding was that TCR beta sequences accurately predicted the HLA-A and HLA-B alleles for most subjects in the first cohort. Cytomegalovirus status was reported to be diagnosed by the classifier with high specificity and sensitivity in both the original and validation cohorts. A few of the identified cytomegalovirus-associated TCR beta chains were confirmed in vitro to be specific for cytomegalovirus antigens. In a later analysis, the rate of TCR association differed among HLA loci, with DRB1 alleles having the most associated TCRs and HLA-C alleles having the fewest. The authors suggested that the approach could potentially be extended to other disease states and immunological phenotypes. A later analysis associated about 17,000 TCR beta sequences with specific HLA alleles at a false discovery rate of 0.05. Several of the top co-occurrence clusters appeared to be linked to parvovirus B19, influenza, CMV and Epstein-Barr virus, according to a later analysis. HLA typing was unavailable for some donors at each locus, so association tests used only the typed subset. This cohort had only TCR beta chains sequenced, and the lack of alpha or paired-chain data limited which features could be detected. A later analysis found that HLA-associated TCR beta chains were more clonally expanded and had lower generation probabilities than equally common non-associated chains. Correlated functional status among segregating V segments might be attributable to linkage disequilibrium, but an unknown experimental factor could not be ruled out. Compared with the 666-donor mean, donors in an Asian-associated ancestry cluster had fewer N-insertions in productive TCRs, according to a later genetic analysis. A total of 164 TCR beta chains were listed by the study as associated with cytomegalovirus. A later genetic analysis associated a missense DCLRE1C variant with V-gene and J-gene trimming of TCR beta chains, and an independent cohort replicated the association. CMV serostatus was the only immune exposure information available for the cohort. Because counts were too low, 15 to 20 rarely observed V segments, including chromosome 9 orphons, were excluded from the earlier analysis of roughly 580 of the donors. Broadly in line with IMGT annotations, most TCR beta V segments showed up in productive rearrangements about 87% or about 30% of the time in an earlier analysis of about 500 of the donors. Most CMV-associated TCR beta chains appeared to be HLA-restricted in a later analysis, and the HLA associations seemed to be driven largely by CMV exposure.

The library was prepared using the immunoSEQ multiplex PCR assay. For the multiplex PCR, a mixture combining 60 forward primers for TCR Vbeta segments and 13 reverse primers for TCR Jbeta segments was used. The CDR3 region of rearranged TCR beta genes was amplified from genomic DNA by a multiplex PCR assay. The amplified TCR beta libraries were sequenced on the Illumina HiSeq System as 87-base-pair reads. In the original analysis: Across the roughly 670 repertoires, a later analysis counted tens of millions of unique TCR beta chains, about 10 million of which were shared by at least two donors. Raw reads were error-corrected and collapsed into unique sequences by a nearest-neighbor algorithm in which closely related sequences were merged to remove PCR and sequencing errors. Alignment of CDR3 sequences to IMGT reference sequences was used to assign V, D and J gene segments. For a sequence to be retained, a match of at least six nucleotides was required to both a V gene segment and a J gene segment. Rearrangements were called productive when the CDR3 lacked stop codons and stayed in frame with V and J; all others were non-productive. Following IMGT convention, CDR3 was defined as the stretch from the second conserved V-encoded cysteine to the conserved J-encoded phenylalanine. In an earlier analysis of around 600 of the donors, sequences lacking an unambiguous match to a single V gene segment were excluded. In an earlier analysis of roughly 600 of the donors, a V segment was called functional when productive rearrangements were above 56.7%, and segregating when the standard deviation between donors exceeded 5%. A statistical classification framework was built for diagnosing cytomegalovirus status from the catalog of TCR beta chain sequences. V and J gene assignment, in a later analysis, came from comparing TCR nucleotide sequences with IMGT/GENE-DB human TR gene sequences. The TCRdist pipeline was used in a later analysis to assign CDR3 sequences and most-parsimonious VDJ recombination scenarios. In a later analysis, each TCR beta chain was defined by its CDR3 amino acid sequence together with its V-gene family, and reads without a unique V-gene family were excluded. To address suspected cross-contamination and a sequencing artifact, a later analysis removed several hundred highly shared, low-generation-probability nucleotide sequences. A later analysis calculated a clonal expansion index for each public chain from normalized within-repertoire ranks of inferred template counts. In a later analysis, generation probabilities were computed with a VDJ recombination model fitted to out-of-frame rearrangements, and the resulting probabilities were checked against IGoR. Hypergeometric tests were used in a later analysis to score TCR-TCR, TCR-HLA and TCR-CMV co-occurrence, with a repertoire-size bias correction applied to the TCR pairs. In a later analysis, false discovery rates were estimated by permuting HLA or CMV assignments 20 times. In a later analysis, co-occurring TCRs were grouped using DBSCAN, with TCRdist sequence similarity added in when clustering inside HLA-allele-positive subsets. Repertoires with fewer than 30,000 or more than 120,000 public chains, plus five repertoires with anomalous nucleotide sharing, were excluded from co-occurrence clustering. Entries here come from immuneACCESS through TCRdb and include only in-frame sequences with V and J called. Some clones fail to appear in such tables; in the studies checked, an unresolved V gene covers under half of the shortfall, and the cause of the remainder is unknown. The DNA was the basis for D and trimming; V, J and clone size are from that table. This sample gives 200,000 to 250,000 clones in total; more than 70% of them show up just once. The ten largest clones represent 1% to 1.5% of the sample.

CDR3 length: 16 amino acids, cysteine to phenylalanine. Solely the CDR3 DNA is kept, with 48 bases framed from the first base. Per the germline V gene (reference sequence), LNHNV is the CDR1 and YYDKDF is the CDR2. The germline ends are 22 bases apart after V is trimmed by 6 bases and J by 7 bases. The cohort was made up of approximately 670 healthy bone marrow donors. At the time of sampling, all cohort members were nominally healthy, though unrecorded immune exposures were likely present. Of the approximately 700 cohort members, almost 300 had positive CMV serostatus and roughly 330 had negative CMV serostatus, and CMV serostatus was not recorded for the donor. A peripheral blood sample was collected from each donor, and TCR beta sequencing was performed on peripheral blood mononuclear cells. Genomic DNA was extracted from the blood cell samples with the Qiagen DNeasy Blood Extraction Kit.

The sample was PBMCs. This TCR was recovered from a human donor in good health. The sequence joins TRBV15 to TRBJ1-5; there is no confident call for the D gene. The base sequence is TGTGCCACCAGTAAGTGGGGAGGACTCCCGAACCAGCCCCAGCATTTT. The translation is CATSKWGGLPNQPQHF.